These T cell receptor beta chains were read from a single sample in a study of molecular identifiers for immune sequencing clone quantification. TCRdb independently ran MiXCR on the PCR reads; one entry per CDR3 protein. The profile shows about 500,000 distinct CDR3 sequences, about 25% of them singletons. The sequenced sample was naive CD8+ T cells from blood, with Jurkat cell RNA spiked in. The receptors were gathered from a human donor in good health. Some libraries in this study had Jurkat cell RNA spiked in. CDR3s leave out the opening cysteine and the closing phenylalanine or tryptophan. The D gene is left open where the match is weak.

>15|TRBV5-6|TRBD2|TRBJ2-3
ASSPGLAEPSTDTQY
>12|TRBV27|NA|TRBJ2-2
ASSFRGNTGELF
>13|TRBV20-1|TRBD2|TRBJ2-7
SAKVFGGRAYEQY
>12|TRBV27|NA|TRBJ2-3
ASTWTGSTDTQY
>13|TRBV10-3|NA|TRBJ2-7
AIRNPGAIDNEQY
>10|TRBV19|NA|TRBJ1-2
ASSIDGYGYT
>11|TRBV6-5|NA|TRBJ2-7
ASRPPNYYEQY
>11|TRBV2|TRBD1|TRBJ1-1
ASSADRGAEAF
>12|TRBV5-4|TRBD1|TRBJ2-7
ASSKDRGGYEQY
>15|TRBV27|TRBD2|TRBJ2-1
ASTLRGAGDPYNEQF
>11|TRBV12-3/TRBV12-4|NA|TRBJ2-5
ASSFASEAPPS
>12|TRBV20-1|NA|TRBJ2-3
SAHQGGAEDTQY
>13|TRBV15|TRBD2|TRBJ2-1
ATGARAGSYNEQF
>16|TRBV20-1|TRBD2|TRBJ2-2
SARSPGSGGVITGELF
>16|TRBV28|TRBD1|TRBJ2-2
ASSFPDLQGAGTGELF
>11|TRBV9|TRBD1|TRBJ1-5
ASGQGWNQPQH
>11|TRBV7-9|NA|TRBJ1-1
ASWGGLGTEAF
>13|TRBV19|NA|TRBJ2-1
ASSTTGYSYNEQF
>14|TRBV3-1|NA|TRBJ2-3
ASSQGLRIFTDTQY
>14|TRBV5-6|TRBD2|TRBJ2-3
ASSGGTSALSDTQY
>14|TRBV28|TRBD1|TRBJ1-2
ASIWTGAPAEYGYT
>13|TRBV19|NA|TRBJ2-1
ASSISPVAYNEQF
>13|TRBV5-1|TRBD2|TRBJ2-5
ASGSGTSASETQY
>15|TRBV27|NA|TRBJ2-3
ASSFLAGTHSTDTQY
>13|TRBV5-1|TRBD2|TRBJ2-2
ASSWGLESTGELF
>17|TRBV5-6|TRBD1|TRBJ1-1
ASSLGGLTGGNSNTEAF
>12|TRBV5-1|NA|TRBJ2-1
ASSLYRSYNEQF
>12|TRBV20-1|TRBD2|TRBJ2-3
SAKPGLVFDTQY
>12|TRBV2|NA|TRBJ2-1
ASRQDSSYNEQF
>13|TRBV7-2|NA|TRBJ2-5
ASSFYGGWQETQY
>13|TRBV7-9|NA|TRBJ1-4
ASSLAGRGNEKLF
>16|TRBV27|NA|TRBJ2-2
ACSLIGRSRGVPGELF
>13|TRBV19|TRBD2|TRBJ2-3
ASNFREGYTDTQY
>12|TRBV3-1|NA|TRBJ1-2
ASSQVQGGDGYT
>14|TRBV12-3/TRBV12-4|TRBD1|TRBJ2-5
ASSPSGTVGEETQY
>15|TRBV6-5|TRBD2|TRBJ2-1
ASSPRLAGGPLHEQF
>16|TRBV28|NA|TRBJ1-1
ASSPSLWLDRVNTEAF
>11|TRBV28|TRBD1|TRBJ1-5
ASSRQGDQPQH
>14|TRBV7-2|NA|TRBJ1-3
ASSDTPFSPGNTIY
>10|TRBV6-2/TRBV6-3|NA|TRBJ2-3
ASSEYLDTQY
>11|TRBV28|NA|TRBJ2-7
ASRPEVPYEQY
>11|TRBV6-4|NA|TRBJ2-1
ASGGTSKIEQF
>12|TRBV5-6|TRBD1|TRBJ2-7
ASSQGTGTHEQY
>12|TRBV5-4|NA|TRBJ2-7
ASSFRGGQPVQY
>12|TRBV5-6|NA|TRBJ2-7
ASSLVTDSYEQY
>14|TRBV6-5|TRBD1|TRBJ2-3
ASSYSEGAQGDTQY
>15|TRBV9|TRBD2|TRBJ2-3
ASSVGTAGRGTDTQY
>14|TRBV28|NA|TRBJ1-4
ASADGRSLFNEKLF
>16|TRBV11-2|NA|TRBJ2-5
ASSLGGGIRGPQETQY
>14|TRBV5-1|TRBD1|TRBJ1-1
ASSHRDRAMNTEAF
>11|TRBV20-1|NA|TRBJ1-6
SAPGTHNSPLH
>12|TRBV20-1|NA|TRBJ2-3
SARDMLATDTQY
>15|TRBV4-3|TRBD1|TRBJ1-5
ASSQDRGTGANQPQH
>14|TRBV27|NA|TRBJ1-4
ASIEGRGQTNEKLF
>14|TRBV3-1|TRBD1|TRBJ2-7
ASSPRPGQGFYEQY
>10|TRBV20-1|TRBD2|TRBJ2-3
SSSGGGDTQY
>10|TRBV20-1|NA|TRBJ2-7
SATGESAEQY
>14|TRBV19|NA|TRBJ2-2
ASLITTRSNTGELF
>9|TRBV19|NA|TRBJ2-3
ASQDSHTQY